The 5 T cell receptor beta chains below all came from one sample that was sequenced in a study of tumor-infiltrating lymphocytes in primary liver carcinoma. cDNA specific to TCR beta was made from about 0.45 ug of total RNA, with a constant-region primer employed for priming. Employing slightly modified ARM-PCR, three nested multiplex PCR rounds were run, and these gave rise to the TCR beta libraries. Each of the first two PCR rounds ran roughly 10 cycles with TRBV1-TRBV30 forward and C-beta reverse primers. TCRdb itself ran the multiplex PCR reads through MiXCR, one entry per CDR3 protein. The data show roughly 180,000 distinct CDR3 sequences, with about 60% seen just once and around 74% held by the top ten. Unsorted whole blood yielded the blood RNA, and germline DNA was also extracted. The sequenced sample was peripheral blood. Receptors originate from a man aged 35-49 years with primary liver carcinoma and hepatitis B virus infection.

The chain couples TRBV30 to TRBJ2-3, with D perhaps TRBD1 or TRBD2 (6 bases each). The CDR3 spans 13 residues. V was trimmed by 2 bases and J by 3 bases, leaving 9 bases between them. Germline V gene lookup returns CDR1 GTSNPN and CDR2 SVGIG (reference sequence). In nucleotides, the CDR3 is TGTGCCTGGAGTAGGGGGGCAACAGATACGCAGTATTTT. Its translation is CAWSRGATDTQYF. Filled out from reference TRBV30 and TRBJ2-3, the complete variable domain reads SQTIHQWPATLVQPVGSPLSLECTVEGTSNPNLYWYRQAAGRGLQLLFYSVGIGQISSEVPQNLSASRPQDRQFILSSKKLLLSDSGFYLCAWSRGATDTQYFGPGTRLTVL.

The chain uses TRBV10-3 and TRBJ1-1, with TRBD1 identical over 11 bases. This CDR3 is built from 14 residues. V was pared by 4 bases and J by 3 bases, with 1 base of the junction left unmatched. Germline V gene data show CDR1 as ENHRY and CDR2 as SYGVKD. The CDR3 reads CAISGTGGDTEAFF. CDR3 bases: TGTGCCATCAGTGGGACAGGGGGCGACACTGAAGCTTTCTTT.

With respect to this clonotype: Sequence at one end of the junction differs from germline and may be a read error. The chain carries TRBV11-2 and TRBJ1-6; no reliable D call. This CDR3 is 14 amino acids long. The germline gives CDR1 SGHAT, CDR2 FQNNGV. CDR3 DNA: TGTACCAGCAGCTTAGTAGTGTATAATTCACCCCTCCACTTT. It specifies CTSSLVVYNSPLHF.

This chain connects TRBV13 to TRBJ1-1, with no clear D. V was shortened by 3 bases and J by 1 base, with 9 bases between the two germline ends. There are 14 residues in the CDR3. Per the germline V gene, CDR1 is PRHDT and CDR2 is FYEKMQ (reference sequence). The CDR3 spells CASSFRAENTEAFF. CDR3 nucleotide sequence: TGTGCCAGCAGCTTTAGGGCGGAGAACACTGAAGCTTTCTTT.

Notes on this clonotype: At one of its ends the junction is not consistent with the germline gene, which may arise from a read error. This chain joins TRBV5-1 and TRBJ2-1; possibly TRBD1 for D (5 bases). The closer fit of TRBJ2-7 to the DNA end suggests the J call may be wrong. The germline V gene encodes CDR1 SGHRS and CDR2 YFSETQ. The CDR3 is made up of 15 amino acids. The CDR3 protein is CAGSPTGAVNNEQYF. The CDR3 nucleotides read TGCGCCGGCAGCCCCACTGGGGCAGTAAACAATGAGCAGTACTTC.